The 10 T cell receptor beta chains given below trace back to one sample, sequenced in a study of somatic mutations in cytotoxic T cells in rheumatoid arthritis. Sequencing was performed with immunoSEQ multiplex PCR; in TCRdb, only in-frame clones are kept and a portion is missing. There are 9,500 to 13,000 clones in the sample; 70% to 90% occur only once, and 7.6% lies in the top ten. Sample: CD8+ T cells sorted from blood. These receptors came from an adult with rheumatoid arthritis.

This clone was counted a few times. The chain carries TRBV6-6 and TRBJ2-7, with TRBD1 identical over 9 bases. The CDR3 is 16 amino acids. Per germline, CDR1 MNHNY and CDR2 SVGAGI (reference sequence). Trimming cost V 6 bases and J 2 bases; bases outside gene matches: 11. CDR3 nucleotide sequence: TGTGCCAGCAGACCTCGACAGGGGGAGATGACCTACGAGCAGTACTTC. It yields the protein CASRPRQGEMTYEQYF.

The chain joins TRBV10-3 to TRBJ2-1; the D call may be TRBD1 or TRBD2 (7 bases each). This CDR3 comprises 14 residues. CDR1 and CDR2 from the germline V gene are ENHRY and SYGVKD. Trimming shortened V by 2 bases and J by 10 bases, and 15 bases separated the two germline ends. The CDR3 bases are TGTGCCATCAGTGAGAGCGGGACAGCGGGGGAGCAGTTCTTC. Translated, it gives CAISESGTAGEQFF.

This chain joins TRBV29-1 and TRBJ2-3, with D uncertain. Germline CDR1 and CDR2: SQVTM and ANQGSEA. V was clipped by 2 bases and J by 1 base, with 4 bases between them. The CDR3 consists of 12 residues. CDR3 region: CSVELGTDTQYF. CDR3 DNA sequence: TGCAGCGTTGAATTGGGCACAGATACGCAGTATTTT.

The chain joins TRBV19 to TRBJ1-2; D remains ambiguous. The germline gives CDR1 LNHDA, CDR2 SQIVND (reference sequence). The CDR3 covers 16 residues. V gave up 3 bases and J gave up 4 bases, with 18 bases separating them. CDR3 nucleotide sequence: TGTGCCAGTAGTATCGAGGCAGGAACGAGGATCTATGGCTACACCTTC. Translated, it gives CASSIEAGTRIYGYTF.

This chain joins TRBV2 and TRBJ2-3; 9 positions match TRBD2. The ends lost 7 bases at V and 7 bases at J; junction bases unmatched: 9. The CDR3 extends over 14 amino acids. Germline CDR1 reads SNHLY; CDR2 reads FYNNEI. The CDR3 reads CASNTGTSPHTQYF. CDR3 DNA sequence: TGTGCCAGCAATACCGGGACTAGCCCTCATACGCAGTATTTT.

V and J are TRBV6-5 and TRBJ2-2; no clear D gene. CDR1 and CDR2 (germline): MNHEY, SVGAGI. CDR3 size: 13 residues. With 6 bases removed from V and 4 bases from J, the gap between germline ends came to 9 bases. The CDR3 sequence is CASSRQVTGELFF. The CDR3 DNA reads as TGTGCCAGCAGCCGACAAGTCACCGGGGAGCTGTTTTTT.

The rearrangement links TRBV5-6 to TRBJ1-5; D not resolved. CDR3 length: 15 residues. Looked up from germline, CDR1 is SGHDT and CDR2 is YYEEEE. V lost 2 bases to trimming and J lost 3 bases, with 12 bases between them. The CDR3 sequence: CASSFGKRYNQPQHF. Written as DNA, the CDR3 is TGTGCCAGCAGCTTCGGGAAACGTTACAATCAGCCCCAGCATTTT. The full variable domain, its missing parts supplied by reference TRBV5-6 and TRBJ1-5, is DAGVTQSPTHLIKTRGQQVTLRCSPKSGHDTVSWYQQALGQGPQFIFQYYEEEERQRGNFPDRFSGHQFPNYSSELNVNALLLGDSALYLCASSFGKRYNQPQHFGDGTRLSIL.

V usage is TRBV6-5 and J usage is TRBJ2-7; D unclear. Germline V gene data show CDR1 as MNHEY and CDR2 as SVGAGI. The CDR3 totals 16 residues. V was clipped by 0 bases and J by 0 bases, with 12 bases between them. Here the CDR3 reads CASSYSLGPFSYEQYF. CDR3 DNA sequence: TGTGCCAGCAGTTACTCGCTAGGCCCCTTCTCCTACGAGCAGTACTTC.

The chain uses TRBV5-1 and TRBJ2-7; 12 bases line up with TRBD2. Trimming took 2 bases from V and 5 from J; bases not matched to a gene: 8. From germline, CDR1 is SGHRS and CDR2 YFSETQ. This CDR3 has 16 amino acids. The CDR3 protein is CASSFLAGGQSDEQYF. CDR3 nucleotides: TGCGCCAGCAGCTTTCTAGCGGGAGGGCAATCGGACGAGCAGTACTTC.

This clone was observed a few times. The chain employs TRBV5-1 and TRBJ1-1, with unresolved D. V lost 5 bases to trimming and J lost 2 bases, with 7 bases between them. Per germline, CDR1 SGHRS and CDR2 YFSETQ. The CDR3 has 12 amino acids. The CDR3 coding sequence is TGCGCCAGCAGGGCTATCAACACTGAAGCTTTCTTT. Protein: CASRAINTEAFF.